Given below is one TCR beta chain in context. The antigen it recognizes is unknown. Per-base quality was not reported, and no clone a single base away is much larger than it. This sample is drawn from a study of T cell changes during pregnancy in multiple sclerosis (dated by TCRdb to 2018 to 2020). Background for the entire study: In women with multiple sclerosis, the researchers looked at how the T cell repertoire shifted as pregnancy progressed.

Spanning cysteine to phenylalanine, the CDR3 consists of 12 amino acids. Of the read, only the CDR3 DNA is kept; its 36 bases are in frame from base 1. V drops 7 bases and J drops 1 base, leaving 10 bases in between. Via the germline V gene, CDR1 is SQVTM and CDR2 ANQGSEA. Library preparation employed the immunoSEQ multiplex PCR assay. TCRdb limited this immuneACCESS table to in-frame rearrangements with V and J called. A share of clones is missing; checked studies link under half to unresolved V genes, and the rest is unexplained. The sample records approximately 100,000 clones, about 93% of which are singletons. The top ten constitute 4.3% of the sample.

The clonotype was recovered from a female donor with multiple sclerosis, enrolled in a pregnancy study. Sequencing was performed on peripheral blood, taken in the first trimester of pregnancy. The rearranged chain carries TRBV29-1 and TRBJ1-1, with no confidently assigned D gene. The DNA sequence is TGCAGCGCCATGAGTGGGAACACTGAAGCTTTCTTT. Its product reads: CSAMSGNTEAFF.